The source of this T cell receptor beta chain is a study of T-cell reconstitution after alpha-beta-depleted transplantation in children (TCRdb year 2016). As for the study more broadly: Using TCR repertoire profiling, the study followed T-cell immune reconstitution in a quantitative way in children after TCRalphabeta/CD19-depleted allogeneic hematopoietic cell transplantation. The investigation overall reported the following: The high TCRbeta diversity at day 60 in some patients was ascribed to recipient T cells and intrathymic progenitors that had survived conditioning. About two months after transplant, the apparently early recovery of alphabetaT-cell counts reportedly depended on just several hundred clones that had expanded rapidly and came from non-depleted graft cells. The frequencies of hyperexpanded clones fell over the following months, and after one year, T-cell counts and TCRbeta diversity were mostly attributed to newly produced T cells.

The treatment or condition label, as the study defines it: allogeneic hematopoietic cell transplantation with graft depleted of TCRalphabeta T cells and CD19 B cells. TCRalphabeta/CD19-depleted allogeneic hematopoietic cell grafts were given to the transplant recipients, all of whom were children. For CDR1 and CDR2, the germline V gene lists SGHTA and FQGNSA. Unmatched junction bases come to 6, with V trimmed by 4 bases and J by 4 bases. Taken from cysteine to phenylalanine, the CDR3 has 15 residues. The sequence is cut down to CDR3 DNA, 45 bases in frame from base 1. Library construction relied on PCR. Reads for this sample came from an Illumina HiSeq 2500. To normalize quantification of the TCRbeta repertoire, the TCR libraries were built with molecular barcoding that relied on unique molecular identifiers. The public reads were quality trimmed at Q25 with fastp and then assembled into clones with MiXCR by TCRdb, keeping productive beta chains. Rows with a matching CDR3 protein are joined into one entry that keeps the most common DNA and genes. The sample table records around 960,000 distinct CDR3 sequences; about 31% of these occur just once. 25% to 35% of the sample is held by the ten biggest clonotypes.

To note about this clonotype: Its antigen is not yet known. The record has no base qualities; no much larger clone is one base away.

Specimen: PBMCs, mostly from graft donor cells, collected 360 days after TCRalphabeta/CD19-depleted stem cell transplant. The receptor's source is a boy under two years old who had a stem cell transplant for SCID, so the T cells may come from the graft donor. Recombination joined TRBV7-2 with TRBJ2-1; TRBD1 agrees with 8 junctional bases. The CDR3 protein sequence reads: CASSWRGQVYNEQFF. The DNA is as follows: TGTGCCAGCAGCTGGCGGGGACAGGTGTACAATGAGCAGTTCTTC.